This T cell receptor beta chain was sequenced during a study of T cell changes during pregnancy in multiple sclerosis. The protocol was immunoSEQ multiplex PCR, while the TCRdb copy is restricted to in-frame clones and leaves out a portion. The sample records about 77,000 clones, roughly 91% being singletons. The clonotype comes from a female donor in good health, enrolled as a control in a pregnancy study. Here the sequenced sample was peripheral blood, taken after pregnancy.

The CDR3 nucleotides read TGTGCCAGCAGCCCGGGGCAGGGGGTGCAGCCCCAGCATTTT. Amino acids: CASSPGQGVQPQHF. This chain connects TRBV6-4 to TRBJ1-5; TRBD1 matches at 7 bases. The V segment lost 6 bases and the J segment 7 bases; nucleotides outside the gene matches: 9. The CDR3 is 14 residues long. Per germline, CDR1 MRHNA and CDR2 SNTAGT.